This T cell receptor beta chain derives from a study of cytomegalovirus exposure and HLA in healthy donors. Findings and limits, study-wide: In a later analysis, CMV-associated beta chains were mostly HLA-associated, it appeared.

As to this clone: Its target is unknown.

Germline V gene data show CDR1 as SEHNR and CDR2 as FQNEAQ (reference sequence). V lost 5 bases to trimming and J lost 4 bases; unmatched junction nucleotides: 11. This CDR3 has 16 amino acids. Primers: 60 Vbeta forward and 13 Jbeta reverse. The protocol was immunoSEQ multiplex PCR, while the TCRdb copy is restricted to in-frame clones and leaves out a portion. The table shows fewer than 45,000 clones, with about 73% occurring only once. The chain employs TRBV7-9 and TRBJ2-1; TRBD2 matches at 7 bases. The sequencing sample was made of PBMCs. The sequence was obtained from a woman between 25 and 40 years old in good health and CMV-seronegative. The CDR3 DNA follows: TGTGCCAGCAGCCCAACGAGCGGGATGCGTTACAATGAGCAGTTCTTC. Amino acid sequence: CASSPTSGMRYNEQFF.